A selection of T cell receptor beta chains follows, all from one sample in a study of blood T cell repertoires in COVID-19. TCRdb keeps only in-frame clones here, not all; method: immunoSEQ multiplex PCR. The profile shows over 200,000 clones, around nine tenths of them singletons. Sample: peripheral blood. The receptors were gathered from a woman aged 55 to 70 with acute or convalescent COVID-19. CDR3s include the opening cysteine and the closing phenylalanine or tryptophan. The D gene is left open where the match is weak. Not all rows give a size; the values are once, few, many and, for expanded clones, a class.

TRBJ1-4 | - | - | TRBV7-9 | 14 | CASSLFGGNEKLFF | TGTGCCAGCAGCTTATTCGGGGGGAATGAAAAACTGTTTTTT
TRBJ1-5 | - | TRBD1 | TRBV7-2 | 16 | CASSPNRQGGNQPQHF | TGTGCCAGCAGCCCCAACCGGCAGGGGGGAAATCAGCCCCAGCATTTT
TRBJ1-4 | - | - | TRBV6-5 | 14 | CASRQSGLGEKLFF | TGTGCCAGCAGACAAAGCGGGTTGGGTGAAAAACTGTTTTTT
TRBJ2-1 | - | - | TRBV9 | 13 | CASSPPSLNEQFF | TGTGCCAGCAGCCCCCCTAGCCTCAATGAGCAGTTCTTC
TRBJ2-7 | - | TRBD2 | TRBV19 | 15 | CASSTPTSGSYEQYF | TGTGCCAGTAGTACCCCGACTAGCGGGAGCTACGAGCAGTACTTC
TRBJ1-5 | - | TRBD1 | TRBV7-9 | 14 | CASSSGQGSQPQHF | TGTGCCAGCAGCAGCGGACAGGGTAGCCAGCCCCAGCATTTT
TRBJ2-3 | - | TRBD2 | TRBV30 | 15 | CAWRIASGGHYTQYF | TGTGCCTGGCGTATAGCTAGCGGGGGGCACTATACGCAGTATTTT
TRBJ1-5 | - | - | TRBV6-6 | 16 | CASSYTTDSHHQPQHF | TGTGCCAGCAGTTACACAACGGACTCCCATCATCAGCCCCAGCATTTT
TRBJ2-4 | - | TRBD1 | TRBV19 | 17 | CASSIVDRGAAKNIQYF | TGTGCCAGTAGTATAGTTGACAGGGGGGCGGCCAAAAACATTCAGTACTTC
TRBJ2-1 | - | - | TRBV10-3 | 16 | CAISESSVGSQNEQFF | TGTGCCATCAGTGAGTCGAGTGTCGGGAGCCAAAATGAGCAGTTCTTC
TRBJ2-5 | - | TRBD2 | TRBV5-1 | 14 | CASGFSGRAETQYF | TGCGCCAGCGGCTTTAGCGGGAGGGCCGAGACCCAGTACTTC
TRBJ2-7 | - | TRBD1 | TRBV12-3/TRBV12-4 | 13 | CASSFDRGHEQYF | TGTGCCAGCAGTTTTGACAGGGGCCACGAGCAGTACTTC
TRBJ1-2 | - | - | TRBV21-1 | 14 | CASSSTGENYGYTF | TGTGCCAGCAGCTCGACAGGGGAAAACTATGGCTACACCTTC
TRBJ1-2 | - | TRBD1 | TRBV2 | 13 | CASRPDRGPGYTF | TGTGCCAGCAGGCCTGACAGGGGGCCTGGCTACACCTTC
TRBJ1-1 | - | - | TRBV5-4 | 17 | CASSLPPGKGVNTEAFF | TGTGCCAGCAGCTTGCCCCCTGGGAAGGGAGTCAACACTGAAGCTTTCTTT
TRBJ1-1 | many | TRBD1 | TRBV11-2 | 19 | CASSLASLRDRALNTEAFF | TGTGCCAGCAGCTTAGCCTCTCTACGGGACAGAGCGTTGAACACTGAAGCTTTCTTT
TRBJ1-5 | - | - | TRBV29-1 | 12 | CSVGTANQPQHF | TGCAGCGTTGGGACAGCCAATCAGCCCCAGCATTTT